The 11 T cell receptor beta chains below all came from one sample that was sequenced in a study of blood T cell repertoires in COVID-19. Sequenced by immunoSEQ multiplex PCR; TCRdb stores in-frame clones only, minus some. The profile shows approximately 150,000 clones, about 83% of them singletons. What was sequenced was peripheral blood. Receptors originate from a woman of 80 years or more with acute or convalescent COVID-19.

This clone came up a few times. The chain employs TRBV30 and TRBJ1-3; D is unresolved. V was clipped by 0 bases and J by 0 bases, with 9 bases between them. Germline assignment: CDR1 GTSNPN and CDR2 SVGIG (reference sequence). This CDR3 has 15 amino acids. The CDR3 DNA is TGTGCCTGGAGTGTACCAAGCCGCTCTGGAAACACCATATATTTT. This gives the protein CAWSVPSRSGNTIYF.

The rearrangement links TRBV18 to TRBJ1-4; 9 bases line up with TRBD1. V lost 6 bases to trimming and J lost 4 bases; unmatched junction nucleotides: 9. This CDR3 has 16 amino acids. Germline-derived CDR1 and CDR2 are KGHSH and LQKENI. The CDR3 loop reads CASSPTTGQGNEKLFF. The DNA for the CDR3 is TGTGCCAGCTCGCCCACTACGGGACAGGGTAATGAAAAACTGTTTTTT.

The V gene is TRBV18, the J gene TRBJ2-3, with a tentative D call TRBD2 (5 bases). Germline values: CDR1 KGHSH, CDR2 LQKENI. V lost 2 bases to trimming and J lost 3 bases, with 6 bases between them. The CDR3 is 13 amino acids. The DNA of the CDR3 is TGTGCCAGCTCACCATCGGGGACAGATACGCAGTATTTT. Protein product: CASSPSGTDTQYF.

Only one count was recorded for this clone. The chain joins TRBV18 to TRBJ1-5; TRBD1 matches at 9 bases. V lost 2 bases and J lost 0; bases outside the gene matches: 2. CDR3 length: 16 residues. CDR1 is KGHSH, CDR2 LQKENI, per germline. The CDR3 is CASSPGTGYSNQPQHF. CDR3 nucleotides: TGTGCCAGCTCACCAGGGACAGGGTATAGCAATCAGCCCCAGCATTTT.

This chain connects TRBV27 to TRBJ1-6, with D unclear. V gave up 2 bases and J gave up 0 bases, with 8 bases separating them. CDR1 and CDR2 (germline): MNHEY, SMNVEV (reference sequence). This CDR3 region has 16 residues. DNA for the CDR3: TGTGCCAGCAGTTTAGGAGGTCCCTCCTATAATTCACCCCTCCACTTT. It specifies CASSLGGPSYNSPLHF.

The chain combines TRBV7-2 with TRBJ1-5; 9 nucleotides agree with TRBD1. The CDR3 sequence is 13 residues long. Unmatched junction bases numbered 1, after V lost 4 bases and J lost 6 bases. CDR1 SGHTA and CDR2 FQGNSA come from the germline V gene. In nucleotides, the CDR3 is TGTGCCAGCAGCTCGACAGGGGGTCAGCCCCAGCATTTT. Protein product: CASSSTGGQPQHF.

The genes are TRBV13 and TRBJ2-3, with TRBD1 identical over 9 bases. The germline V gene encodes CDR1 PRHDT and CDR2 FYEKMQ (reference sequence). Trimming removed 5 bases from V and 8 bases from J; junction bases left unmatched: 8. This CDR3 spans 14 amino acids. CDR3 region: CASSPLRQGGTQYF. CDR3 DNA: TGTGCCAGCAGCCCACTTCGACAGGGGGGTACGCAGTATTTT.

The chain has TRBV15 and TRBJ2-2, with 9 bases fitting TRBD2. Germline trimming cut 3 bases from V and 6 bases from J; bases unmatched to any gene: 5. This CDR3 contains 15 residues. The germline gives CDR1 LNHNV, CDR2 YYDKDF (reference sequence). CDR3 residues: CATSSSGGGSGELFF. The CDR3 DNA sequence: TGTGCCACCAGCAGTAGCGGGGGTGGTTCCGGGGAGCTGTTTTTT.

A note on this clone: Other DNA sequences in this specimen translate into the identical CDR3. The gene calls are TRBV11-3 and TRBJ2-7, with D perhaps matching TRBD2 (6 bases). Germline V CDR1 and CDR2: SGHNT, YENEEA. This CDR3 has 14 residues. The V end lost 3 bases, the J end lost 0 bases, and 9 bases lay between the germline ends. The CDR3 region has the DNA TGTGCCAGCAGCTTCGGGGGTGACTCCTACGAGCAGTACTTC. Translation gives CASSFGGDSYEQYF.

The gene calls are TRBV3-1 (or the pseudogene TRBV3-2) and TRBJ2-7; D remains ambiguous. Trimming removed 0 bases from V and 2 bases from J, with 8 bases in between. The CDR3 extends over 14 amino acids. Germline CDR1 and CDR2: LGHDT and YNNKEL (reference sequence). DNA for the CDR3: TGTGCCAGCAGCCAAGATCGACATACCTACGAGCAGTACTTC. Translation: CASSQDRHTYEQYF.

The V and J genes are TRBV18 and TRBJ2-3; 9 nucleotides agree with TRBD1. The CDR3 has 16 amino acids. Germline CDR1 KGHSH, CDR2 LQKENI. The V gene end was trimmed by 4 bases and the J gene end by 1 base; junction bases not matched to a gene: 6. In nucleotides, the CDR3 is TGTGCCAGCTCACTGGACAGGGGCTCTGGCACAGATACGCAGTATTTT. Translated: CASSLDRGSGTDTQYF. Looking up the rest from reference TRBV18 and TRBJ2-3 gives the full variable domain: NAGVMQNPRHLVRRRGQEARLRCSPMKGHSHVYWYRQLPEEGLKFMVYLQKENIIDESGMPKERFSAEFPKEGPSILRIQQVVRGDSAAYFCASSLDRGSGTDTQYFGPGTRLTVL.